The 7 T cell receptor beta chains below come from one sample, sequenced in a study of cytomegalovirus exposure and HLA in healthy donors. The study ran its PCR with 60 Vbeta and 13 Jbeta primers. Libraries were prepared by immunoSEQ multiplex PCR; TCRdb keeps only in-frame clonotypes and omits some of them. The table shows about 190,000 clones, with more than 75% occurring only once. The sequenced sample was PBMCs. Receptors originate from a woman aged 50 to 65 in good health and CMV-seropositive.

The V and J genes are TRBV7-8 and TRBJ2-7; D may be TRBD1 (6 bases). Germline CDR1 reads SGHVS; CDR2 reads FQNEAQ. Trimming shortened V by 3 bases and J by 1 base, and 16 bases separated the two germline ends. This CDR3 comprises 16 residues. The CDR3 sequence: CASSFQFLGGSYEQYF. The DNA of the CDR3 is TGTGCCAGCAGCTTTCAGTTCTTAGGGGGATCCTACGAGCAGTACTTC.

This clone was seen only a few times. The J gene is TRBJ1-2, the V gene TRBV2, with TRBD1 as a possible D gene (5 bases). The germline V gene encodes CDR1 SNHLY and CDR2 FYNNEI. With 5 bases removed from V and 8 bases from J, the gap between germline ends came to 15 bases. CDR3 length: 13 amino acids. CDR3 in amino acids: CASSMGREGGYTF. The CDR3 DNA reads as TGTGCCAGCAGTATGGGCAGGGAGGGCGGCTACACCTTC.

DNA of the CDR3: TGCGCCAGCAGTGTACTAGTAGGGGGGGGAACCCAGTACTTC. It codes for CASSVLVGGGTQYF. The J gene is TRBJ2-5, the V gene TRBV10-2; maybe TRBD2 (7 bases). This CDR3 contains 14 residues. V was pared by 4 bases and J by 8 bases, with 17 bases between. Germline V lookup: CDR1 WSHSY, CDR2 SAAADI.

CDR3 DNA: TGTGCCAGCAGCTTAGTGGGGACCACGGGGGGGGATACGCAGTATTTT. It yields the protein CASSLVGTTGGDTQYF. V is TRBV7-2 and J is TRBJ2-3, with 8 positions matching TRBD2. With V trimmed by 1 base and J by 6 bases, 9 bases remained unmatched. There are 16 residues in the CDR3. Germline assignment: CDR1 SGHTA and CDR2 FQGNSA.

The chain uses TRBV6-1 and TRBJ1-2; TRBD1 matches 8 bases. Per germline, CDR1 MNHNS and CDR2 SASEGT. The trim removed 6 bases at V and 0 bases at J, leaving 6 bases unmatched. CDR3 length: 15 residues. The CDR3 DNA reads TGTGCCAGCAGCTCAGACAGGGGACCTAACTATGGCTACACCTTC. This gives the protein CASSSDRGPNYGYTF.

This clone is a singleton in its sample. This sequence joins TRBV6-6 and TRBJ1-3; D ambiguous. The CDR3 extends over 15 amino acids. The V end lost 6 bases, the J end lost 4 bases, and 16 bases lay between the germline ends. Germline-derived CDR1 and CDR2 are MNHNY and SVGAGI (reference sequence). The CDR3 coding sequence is TGTGCCAGCAGCCAACTGGAGTTATCGGGAAACACCATATATTTT. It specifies CASSQLELSGNTIYF.

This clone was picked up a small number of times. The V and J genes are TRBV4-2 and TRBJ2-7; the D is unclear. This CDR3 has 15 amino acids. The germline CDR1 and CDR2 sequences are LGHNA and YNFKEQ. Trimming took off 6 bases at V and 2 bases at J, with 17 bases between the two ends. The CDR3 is CASSIPGQMAYEQYF. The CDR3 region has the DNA TGTGCCAGCAGTATCCCTGGGCAAATGGCCTACGAGCAGTACTTC.